The clone carrying this TCR beta chain was recorded a few times. Its antigen is not known. These data belong to a study of T cell repertoires in cytomegalovirus infection. Points from the study as a whole: Carriers of CMV plus the relevant HLA were identified by cumulative public TCR beta family frequency.

In TCRdb, the reads were re-called with MiXCR into one record per CDR3 protein. The sample holds fewer than 1,000,000 distinct CDR3 sequences, roughly 30% seen once. The clonotype was recovered from a human donor in good health (CMV status not recorded). Some clones in this sample may be carry-over from other donors' samples. The specimen comprised cultured CD8+ T cells from PBMCs, sampled from culture after CMV antigen stimulation.

The CDR3 region is CASSFMGYEQYF. CDR3 coding DNA: TGCGCCAGCAGCTTTATGGGATACGAGCAGTACTTC. The genes are TRBV5-1 and TRBJ2-7; no reliable D call. With 2 bases removed from V and 4 bases from J, the gap between germline ends came to 7 bases. From germline, CDR1 is SGHRS and CDR2 YFSETQ. The CDR3 is 12 amino acids.